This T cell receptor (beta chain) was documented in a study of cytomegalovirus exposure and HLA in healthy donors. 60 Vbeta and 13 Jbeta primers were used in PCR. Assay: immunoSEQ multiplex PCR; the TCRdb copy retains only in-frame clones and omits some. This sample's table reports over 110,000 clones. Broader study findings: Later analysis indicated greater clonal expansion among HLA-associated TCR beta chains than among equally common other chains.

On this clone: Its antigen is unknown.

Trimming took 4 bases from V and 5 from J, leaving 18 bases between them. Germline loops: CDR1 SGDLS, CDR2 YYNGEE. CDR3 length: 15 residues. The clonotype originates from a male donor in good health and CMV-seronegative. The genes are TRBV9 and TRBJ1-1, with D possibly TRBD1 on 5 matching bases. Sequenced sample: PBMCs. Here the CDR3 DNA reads TGTGCCAGCAGCCCGAGTAGTGGGGGGGGGACTGAAGCTTTCTTT. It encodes CASSPSSGGGTEAFF.